The 13 T cell receptor beta chains below were found in one sample sequenced in a study of tumor and adjacent non-tumor tissue in lung cancer. RNA was extracted from bulk tissue without any cell sorting. TCRbeta libraries were built with three rounds of nested PCR, modified from ARM-PCR. TCRdb processed the multiplex PCR reads anew with MiXCR; each CDR3 protein has one entry. The sample has about 80,000 distinct CDR3 sequences; 72% are singletons. The sequenced sample was lung tumor tissue. The receptors were gathered from a middle-aged woman with non-small cell lung cancer.

For this clonotype: A read error may explain this, as a much larger clone is one base away. The rearrangement links TRBV29-1 to TRBJ2-1; D remains unclear. Germline V gene sequence: CDR1 SQVTM, CDR2 ANQGSEA. This CDR3 has 13 residues. The CDR3 spells CGVFRDRQSEQFF. For the CDR3, the DNA is TGCGGCGTTTTTAGGGATCGGCAATCTGAGCAGTTCTTC.

The J gene is TRBJ2-7, the V gene TRBV2, with TRBD2 as a possible D gene (6 bases). Germline V gives CDR1 SNHLY, CDR2 FYNNEI. The CDR3 spans 13 residues. V dropped 6 bases and J dropped 4 bases, with 13 bases sitting between them. The CDR3 is CASRRPGGYEQYF. The CDR3, as DNA: TGTGCCAGCAGGCGCCCAGGAGGGTACGAGCAGTACTTC.

A remark on this clonotype: A read error may explain this, as a much larger clone is one base away. The chain is built from TRBV5-1 and TRBJ2-1, with 7 bases fitting TRBD2. V lost 1 base, J lost 7 bases, and 8 bases stayed unmatched. The CDR3 contains 15 residues. Germline CDR1 and CDR2: SGHRS and YFSETQ. CDR3 region: CASSLTSEGTNEQFF. The CDR3 DNA reads TGCGCCAGCAGCTTGACTAGCGAGGGAACTAATGAGCAGTTCTTC.

Comment on this clonotype: A much bigger clone sits one base away, suggesting this may be a read error. The chain carries TRBV7-8 and TRBJ1-4; possibly TRBD1 for D (6 bases). The germline V gene encodes CDR1 SGHVS and CDR2 FQNEAQ. The CDR3 spans 17 residues. The V end lost 1 base, the J end lost 4 bases, and 16 bases lay between the germline ends. The DNA for the CDR3 is TGTGCCAGCAGCTTAGTACCTTCGGGGGCAATTAATGAAAAACTGTTTTTT. Translating gives CASSLVPSGAINEKLFF.

This clonotype was counted many times. The chain links TRBV29-1 to TRBJ1-2; D might be TRBD1 (6 bases). The V gene lost 6 bases and the J gene lost 2 bases, with 19 bases spanning the gap. Per the germline V gene, CDR1 is SQVTM and CDR2 is ANQGSEA. The CDR3 totals 15 residues. The CDR3 nucleotides are TGCAGCGTCGTAATACCGGGACATCGAAACTATGGCTACACCTTC. Residues: CSVVIPGHRNYGYTF.

This clonotype was recorded at least ten times. This chain uses TRBV20-1 with TRBJ2-7; D uncertain. CDR1 DFQATT and CDR2 SNEGSKA come from the germline V gene (reference sequence). V was cut by 2 bases and J by 1 base, with 9 bases left in between. The CDR3 is 13 amino acids. Here the CDR3 reads CSARNAGSYEQYF. The CDR3 nucleotides read TGCAGTGCTAGAAACGCCGGATCCTACGAGCAGTACTTC.

The V gene is TRBV11-3, the J gene TRBJ2-5; no clear D gene. CDR3 size: 10 residues. Germline V gene lookup returns CDR1 SGHNT and CDR2 YENEEA. CDR3 sequence reads: CASSRRTQYF. CDR3 nucleotide sequence: TGTGCTAGTAGCAGGCGGACCCAGTACTTC.

With regard to this clonotype: An end of the junction does not agree with germline; a read error may underlie this. The chain is built from TRBV4-1 and TRBJ1-1; perhaps TRBD1 as D (6 bases). Germline V CDR1 and CDR2: MGHRA, YSYEKL. The CDR3 is 13 amino acids. CDR3 bases: TGCACCAGCAGAGGACAGACGAACAGTGAAGCTTTCTTT. Translated, it gives CTSRGQTNSEAFF.

This clonotype was seen just once. Germline is not matched at one junction end, which may reflect a read error. J is TRBJ2-3 and V is TRBV4-1; 15 bases are shared with TRBD2. Germline V CDR1 and CDR2: MGHRA, YSYEKL. The CDR3 runs to 19 residues. CDR3 residues: CVSSHPGLAGGPFLNTQYF. For the CDR3, the DNA is TGCGTCAGCAGCCACCCGGGACTAGCGGGGGGTCCATTCCTGAATACACAGTATTTT.

Concerning this clonotype: Without the conserved terminal phenylalanine or tryptophan, this CDR3 likely stems from a read error. V is TRBV6-5 and J is TRBJ2-3; D is unresolved. Germline assignment: CDR1 MNHEY and CDR2 SVGAGI. The CDR3 totals 14 residues. The V gene lost 9 bases and the J gene lost 2 bases, with 15 bases spanning the gap. This CDR3 is CARRVSISTDTQYS. The CDR3 nucleotides read TGTGCCAGGAGAGTGAGCATCTCCACAGATACGCAGTATTCT.

The table lists this clonotype with a few counts. J is TRBJ1-4 and V is TRBV30; D remains ambiguous. V lost 0 bases and J lost 12, with 8 bases in between. The CDR3 runs to 11 residues. Looked up from germline, CDR1 is GTSNPN and CDR2 is SVGIG (reference sequence). The CDR3 loop is CAWSVRLELFF. In DNA, the CDR3 is TGTGCCTGGAGTGTACGGCTGGAACTGTTTTTT.

About this clonotype itself: One end of the junction does not line up with germline, which may come from a read error. The V gene is TRBV11-3, the J gene TRBJ2-1; TRBD2 aligns across 11 bases. Germline V gives CDR1 SGHNT, CDR2 YENEEA. The CDR3 covers 16 residues. CDR3: CASSDPGLADNNEQFF. As DNA, the CDR3 is TGTGCTAGCAGCGATCCGGGACTAGCGGACAACAATGAGCAATTCTTC.

For this clonotype: A junction end diverges from the germline sequence, so it may reflect a read error. The V call is TRBV28, the J call TRBJ2-3, with 16 bases lining up with TRBD2. The germline CDR1 and CDR2 sequences are MDHEN and SYDVKM. The CDR3 contains 23 residues. The CDR3 loop reads CASSLVPGLAGGTYTLSTDTQYF. CDR3 in DNA: TGTGCCAGCAGTTTGGTTCCGGGACTAGCGGGAGGGACTTATACCCTTAGCACAGATACGCAGTATTTC.